Listed below are T cell receptor beta chains from one sample, sequenced in a study of T cells in Graves' hyperthyroidism and ophthalmopathy. TCRdb re-derived calls from the multiplex PCR reads in MiXCR, one entry per CDR3 protein. Of 130,000 to 150,000 distinct CDR3 sequences listed, roughly a fifth are singletons. Sequenced material: blood. Receptors originate from a woman aged 45 to 65 with Graves' hyperthyroidism that later progressed to Graves' ophthalmopathy. Both conserved end residues are part of each CDR3. The D gene is left open where the match is weak. Clone size is shown for a subset of rows, as once, few, many or a class of expanded clone.

few	TRBV19	.	TRBJ1-6	CASSIKSTNSPLHF	TGTGCCAGTAGTATTAAATCGACGAATTCACCCCTCCACTTT
.	TRBV2	TRBD1	TRBJ2-2	CASEEGQGTGELFF	TGTGCCAGCGAAGAAGGACAGGGAACCGGGGAGCTGTTTTTT
many	TRBV30	.	TRBJ1-2	CAWSVRQNYGYTF	TGTGCCTGGAGTGTACGTCAGAACTATGGCTACACCTTC
many	TRBV7-9	TRBD2	TRBJ2-1	CASSSAGGASNEQFF	TGTGCCAGCAGCTCGGCGGGAGGGGCGAGTAATGAGCAGTTCTTC
many	TRBV2	.	TRBJ1-2	CASSEGAREVDGYTF	TGTGCCAGCAGTGAGGGAGCAAGGGAAGTCGACGGCTACACCTTC
.	TRBV12-3/TRBV12-4	TRBD2	TRBJ2-7	CASSMTSARSYEQYF	TGTGCCAGCAGTATGACTAGCGCCCGCTCCTACGAGCAGTACTTC
many	TRBV14	.	TRBJ1-1	CASSQVAAGRRTEAFF	TGTGCCAGCAGCCAAGTGGCGGCAGGGAGACGAACTGAAGCTTTCTTT
many	TRBV6-1	.	TRBJ2-5	CASSDNLARRGTQYF	TGTGCCAGCAGTGATAATTTAGCGCGACGGGGGACCCAGTACTTC
.	TRBV4-2	.	TRBJ1-1	CASSQDPLKFLEAFF	TGTGCCAGCAGCCAAGATCCCCTTAAATTTCTCGAGGCTTTCTTT
few	TRBV6-2/TRBV6-3	TRBD1	TRBJ1-6	CASRPGGGSPLHF	TGTGCCAGCAGGCCAGGGGGCGGTTCACCCCTCCACTTT
many	TRBV7-3	.	TRBJ2-5	CASSLSGGTQYF	TGTGCCAGCAGCCTATCTGGGGGGACCCAGTACTTC
many	TRBV3-1	TRBD2	TRBJ2-7	CASSPGGLAGEVYEQYF	TGTGCCAGCAGCCCTGGGGGACTAGCGGGAGAGGTGTACGAGCAGTACTTC
many	TRBV11-2	.	TRBJ2-7	CASSSKMTVLQYF	TGTGCCAGCAGCTCGAAAATGACAGTATTGCAGTACTTC
.	TRBV6-5	.	TRBJ2-5	CASSSPKQETQYF	TGTGCCAGCAGTTCTCCGAAACAAGAGACCCAGTACTTC
few	TRBV19	TRBD2	TRBJ2-1	CASSSRRLAGTGSYNEQFF	TGTGCCAGTAGTTCCCGAAGGCTAGCGGGAACGGGCTCCTACAATGAGCAGTTCTTC
.	TRBV5-1	.	TRBJ2-7	CASSLEGLPYEQYF	TGCGCCAGCAGCTTGGAGGGGCTGCCCTACGAGCAGTACTTC
many	TRBV11-2	TRBD1	TRBJ2-3	CASSPRTGSPTDTQYF	TGTGCCAGCAGCCCCCGGACAGGGTCCCCAACAGATACGCAGTATTTT
many	TRBV12-3/TRBV12-4	.	TRBJ1-5	CASSASGGRVLGNQPQHF	TGTGCCAGCAGCGCCTCCGGGGGGCGGGTTCTGGGCAATCAGCCCCAGCATTTT
.	TRBV19	.	TRBJ1-5	CASSIRGGPYHF	TGTGCCAGTAGTATCCGGGGAGGGCCCTACCATTTT
many	TRBV27	TRBD1	TRBJ1-1	CASTGTGGRGTEAFF	TGTGCCAGTACCGGGACAGGGGGCAGAGGCACTGAAGCTTTCTTT
many	TRBV20-1	TRBD1	TRBJ1-2	CSARVPGQGLFGYTF	TGCAGTGCTAGAGTCCCGGGACAGGGTCTCTTTGGCTACACCTTC
few	TRBV7-8	TRBD1	TRBJ2-2	CASSLVNAGGTGELFF	TGTGCCAGCAGCTTGGTCAACGCAGGGGGCACCGGGGAGCTGTTTTTT
.	TRBV4-1	TRBD2	TRBJ2-1	CASSQGLAGNEQFF	TGCGCCAGCAGCCAAGGACTAGCGGGTAATGAGCAGTTCTTC
few	TRBV5-1	TRBD2	TRBJ2-1	CASSPLVAGAGNEQFF	TGCGCCAGCAGCCCCCTAGTAGCGGGAGCAGGGAATGAGCAGTTCTTC
.	TRBV7-2	TRBD1	TRBJ1-1	CASSPSGATGGVWTEAFF	TGTGCCAGCAGCCCCAGCGGGGCAACAGGGGGCGTGTGGACTGAAGCTTTCTTT
.	TRBV20-1	TRBD1	TRBJ2-7	CSARHRGYEQYF	TGCAGTGCCCGCCACAGGGGCTACGAGCAGTACTTC
few	TRBV28	TRBD2	TRBJ2-4	CASMTSAKGTAKNIQYF	TGTGCCAGCATGACTAGCGCTAAAGGGACGGCCAAAAACATTCAGTACTTC
.	TRBV5-1	TRBD2	TRBJ2-1	CASSTSGTSEWNEQFF	TGCGCCAGCAGCACCTCCGGGACTAGCGAGTGGAATGAGCAGTTCTTC
few	TRBV7-9	.	TRBJ2-2	CASSPQGHTGELFF	TGTGCCAGCAGCCCCCAGGGGCACACCGGGGAGCTGTTTTTT
many	TRBV11-1	.	TRBJ2-3	CASTLGAARNTQYF	TGTGCCAGCACGCTTGGGGCTGCCCGGAATACGCAGTATTTT
medium-sized	TRBV20-1	TRBD1	TRBJ1-2	CSASRGAGGYTF	TGCAGTGCTAGCAGGGGGGCCGGTGGCTACACCTTC